This T cell receptor (beta chain) originates from a study of beta chain features in type 1 diabetes. Points on this clone: The antigen is undetermined.

The length of the CDR3 is 15 residues. Trimming shortened V by 0 bases and J by 3 bases, and 13 bases separated the two germline ends. Germline CDR1 SGHDT, CDR2 YYEEEE. The study's findings and limits: In patients and controls equally, PCR might favor templates that are shorter. A cDNA-based sequencing approach could over-represent cells with high TCR expression.

CD4+ naive, central memory, regulatory and stem cell-like memory subsets were isolated by sorting on CD45RO/CCR7/CD25/CD127/CD95/CD27. Sequencing targeted expressed TCRB transcripts, as all isolated RNA had been reverse transcribed. The average read count of naive, central memory and regulatory T cell samples was around 3.8 million. The assay was immunoSEQ multiplex PCR, and TCRdb's table has in-frame clones only and misses some. The table shows 350,000 to 400,000 clones, with roughly 15% occurring only once. This chain uses TRBV5-6 with TRBJ2-7, with D possibly being TRBD1 (5 bases). This TCR was sampled from a woman between 18 and 29 years old in good health. Sequenced material: naive CD4+ T cells from blood. CDR3 protein: CASSLVPGRFYEQYF. The CDR3 bases are TGTGCCAGCAGCTTGGTCCCAGGGCGCTTCTACGAGCAGTACTTC. The whole variable domain, filled in from reference TRBV5-6 and TRBJ2-7, reads DAGVTQSPTHLIKTRGQQVTLRCSPKSGHDTVSWYQQALGQGPQFIFQYYEEEERQRGNFPDRFSGHQFPNYSSELNVNALLLGDSALYLCASSLVPGRFYEQYFGPGTRLTVT.